The 24 T cell receptor beta chains reported below all come from one sample, sequenced in a study of spatial heterogeneity in lung cancer. The study, taken as a whole, reports: How many expanded intratumoral alpha and beta TCRs were present tracked the tumor mutation count, which was a count of nonsynonymous mutations.

Regarding time point: sample taken at primary tumor resection. The antigens these receptors bind are not known. TCRdb re-analysed the 5' RACE reads in MiXCR, keeping a single row per CDR3 protein. The repertoire holds more than 2,500 distinct CDR3 sequences, with 17% as singletons. The specimen was lung tumor tissue, collected at surgery. These receptor sequences come from a male donor with early-stage non-small cell lung cancer.

This clonotype is termed medium-sized (0.01 to 0.1%). The library was built for alpha chains, so this beta chain is an off-target read and its size means little. The rearrangement joins TRBV3-1 to TRBJ2-1, with 7 bases matching TRBD2. In germline, CDR1 is LGHDT, CDR2 YNNKEL (reference sequence). J lost 6 bases, V lost 3 bases, and 5 bases had no gene match. The CDR3 has 14 amino acids. The CDR3 coding sequence is TGTGCCAGCAGCCAGCTCACGGGGGGCAATGAGCAGTTCTTC. Translating gives CASSQLTGGNEQFF.

Relative to its sample, this clonotype is medium-sized. Since the library was made to target alpha chains, this beta chain is a stray read and its abundance is not meaningful. The rearrangement links TRBV7-2 to TRBJ2-3, with 7 bases identical to TRBD2. J lost 6 bases, V lost 5 bases, and 8 bases had no gene match. The CDR3 length is 14 residues. CDR1 is SGHTA, CDR2 FQGNSA, per germline. The CDR3 is CASSAPSGWDTQYF. DNA for the CDR3: TGTGCCAGCAGCGCACCTAGCGGATGGGATACGCAGTATTTT.

This clonotype qualifies as large. This beta chain is an unintended read in a library built for alpha chains; its size means little. The genes are TRBV12-3 or TRBV12-4 and TRBJ2-2; D is undetermined. Trimming cost V 3 bases and J 6 bases, with 5 bases left between them. This CDR3 contains 12 residues. CDR3 nucleotides: TGTGCCAGCAGTTTCGTTTCCGGGGAGCTGTTTTTT. This sequence encodes CASSFVSGELFF.

On this clonotype: This beta chain appears as a stray read in a library generated for alpha chains; its size is not informative. The chain is built from TRBV20-1 and TRBJ2-3, with 9 bases fitting TRBD2. V shed 3 bases and J 2 bases; nucleotides not matched to a gene: 6. The germline CDR1 and CDR2 sequences are DFQATT and SNEGSKA (reference sequence). This CDR3 contains 15 residues. Here the CDR3 DNA reads TGCAGTGCTAGCGCGGGACTAGCCCTCACAGATACGCAGTATTTT. As protein: CSASAGLALTDTQYF.

Comment on this clonotype: Being off target in a library aimed at alpha chains, this beta chain has a size of little meaning. The chain uses TRBV7-6 and TRBJ1-1; tentatively, D is TRBD1 (6 bases). V was cut by 2 bases and J by 1 base, with 8 bases left in between. The germline CDR1 and CDR2 sequences are SGHVS and FNYEAQ. The CDR3 has 14 residues. CDR3 region: CASSLWGPNTEAFF. Here the CDR3 DNA reads TGTGCCAGCAGCTTATGGGGGCCGAACACTGAAGCTTTCTTT.

This clonotype is medium-sized within its sample. In a library made to pick up alpha chains, this beta chain is a stray read with a size that means little. The J gene is TRBJ2-7, the V gene TRBV4-2; 8 positions agree with TRBD1. Unmatched junction bases numbered 7, after V lost 0 bases and J lost 0 bases. Looked up from germline, CDR1 is LGHNA and CDR2 is YNFKEQ. The CDR3 spans 17 residues. As DNA, the CDR3 is TGTGCCAGCAGCCAAGATGGCGCAGGGGGCGCCTCCTACGAGCAGTACTTC. It encodes CASSQDGAGGASYEQYF.

There are a few counts of this clonotype. Since the library was made to target alpha chains, this beta chain is a stray read and its abundance is not meaningful. This chain links TRBV7-6 with TRBJ2-6; possibly TRBD1 for D (6 bases). CDR1 and CDR2 (germline): SGHVS, FNYEAQ. This CDR3 is built from 19 residues. V lost 4 bases, J lost 0 bases, and 19 bases lay in between. The CDR3 region is CASSSHTGLTSSGANVLTF. The CDR3 region has the DNA TGTGCCAGCAGCTCCCACACAGGGCTTACCTCCTCTGGGGCCAACGTCCTGACTTTC.

With respect to this clonotype: This beta chain represents an off-target read in a library built for alpha chains; its size is of limited meaning. The V call is TRBV4-3, the J call TRBJ1-1; D might be TRBD1 (5 bases). Per the germline V gene, CDR1 is LGHNA and CDR2 is YSLEER. The germline V and J ends were trimmed by 1 base and 4 bases, with 13 bases remaining between them. This CDR3 region has 15 residues. CDR3 nucleotide sequence: TGCGCCAGCAGCCAAGGGGACGGGATGAGCACTGAAGCTTTCTTT. It yields the protein CASSQGDGMSTEAFF.

Concerning this clonotype itself: Since it is a stray read in a library aimed at alpha chains, this beta chain has a size that is not meaningful. CDR3 loop: CSASKPGLAGGRLSYEQYF. CDR3 DNA: TGCAGTGCTAGTAAGCCGGGACTAGCGGGAGGGCGTCTGTCCTACGAGCAGTACTTC. J is TRBJ2-7 and V is TRBV20-1; 16 nucleotides agree with TRBD2. CDR1 is DFQATT, CDR2 SNEGSKA, per germline (reference sequence). After removal of 3 bases from V and 1 base from J, the junction contained 12 bases not matched to a gene. The length of the CDR3 is 19 residues.

This clonotype was counted many times. Because the library targeted alpha chains, this beta chain is an off-target read whose size means little. The chain links TRBV28 to TRBJ2-6; TRBD1 aligns across 7 bases. Per the germline V gene, CDR1 is MDHEN and CDR2 is SYDVKM. The V gene end was trimmed by 4 bases and the J gene end by 4 bases; junction bases not matched to a gene: 4. This CDR3 is 15 amino acids long. CDR3 DNA: TGTGCCAGCAGTTCACAGGGGTCCGGGGCCAACGTCCTGACTTTC. Protein sequence: CASSSQGSGANVLTF.

Within the sample, this clonotype is large. Since it is a stray read in a library aimed at alpha chains, this beta chain has a size that is not meaningful. The chain recombines TRBV6-5 with TRBJ1-5; D might be TRBD1 (6 bases). The CDR3 covers 14 residues. V lost 6 bases and J lost 4, with 13 bases in between. CDR1 and CDR2 from the germline V gene are MNHEY and SVGAGI. The CDR3 nucleotides are TGTGCCAGCAGAATTCGAACAGGGAATCAGCCCCAGCATTTT. It yields the protein CASRIRTGNQPQHF.

This clonotype was observed a handful of times. This beta chain slipped into a library made for alpha chains as a stray read, so its size is not meaningful. V usage is TRBV7-6 and J usage is TRBJ2-7; tentatively, D is TRBD1 (5 bases). The germline gives CDR1 SGHVS, CDR2 FNYEAQ. V was clipped by 5 bases and J by 2 bases, with 13 bases between them. The CDR3 consists of 14 residues. CDR3 nucleotide sequence: TGTGCCAGCAGCCTTATGGGGCACACCTACGAGCAGTACTTC. Its translation is CASSLMGHTYEQYF.

This clonotype showed up just a few times. As an off-target read in a library built for alpha chains, this beta chain has a frequency of little significance. The rearrangement joins TRBV20-1 to TRBJ2-5; maybe TRBD1 (6 bases). Germline CDR1 DFQATT, CDR2 SNEGSKA (reference sequence). This CDR3 has 14 amino acids. V was trimmed by 5 bases and J by 1 base, leaving 14 bases between them. This chain's CDR3 is CSAPRQVLQETQYF. As DNA, the CDR3 is TGCAGTGCTCCACGACAGGTTCTCCAAGAGACCCAGTACTTC.

This clonotype occurred many times. With the library built for alpha chains, this beta chain is off target and its frequency is not meaningful. The chain combines TRBV20-1 with TRBJ2-7, with D maybe TRBD1 (5 bases). The length of the CDR3 is 12 residues. CDR1 and CDR2 from the germline V gene are DFQATT and SNEGSKA (reference sequence). Trimming stripped 5 bases from V and 6 bases from J, with 14 bases between. CDR3: CSAAHWQGEQYF. In nucleotides, the CDR3 is TGCAGTGCTGCCCACTGGCAGGGCGAGCAGTACTTC.

Details on this clonotype: Little can be read into the size of this beta chain, an off-target read in a library designed for alpha chains. V gene TRBV10-3 combines with J gene TRBJ2-6, with D perhaps TRBD1 or TRBD2 (6 bases each). The germline CDR1 and CDR2 sequences are ENHRY and SYGVKD. The length of the CDR3 is 15 residues. The V and J ends lost 10 bases and 3 bases respectively, with 16 bases between them. In DNA form, the CDR3 reads TGTGCCACCCTGACGGGGGCGGTTGGGGCCAACGTCCTGACTTTC. Translation: CATLTGAVGANVLTF.

This clonotype qualifies as medium-sized. Because this beta chain is a stray read in a library intended to capture alpha chains, its abundance should not be given much weight. The V call is TRBV20-1, the J call TRBJ2-2; 8 positions agree with TRBD2. CDR1 is DFQATT, CDR2 SNEGSKA, per germline (reference sequence). This CDR3 comprises 16 residues. J was trimmed by 6 bases and V by 5 bases; bases with no gene match: 14. In DNA form, the CDR3 reads TGCAGTGCTGGAACTTACGGGGGGGCCCTCTCCGGGGAGCTGTTTTTT. Its protein is CSAGTYGGALSGELFF.

This clonotype was detected ten times or more. This beta chain slipped into a library made for alpha chains as a stray read, so its size is not meaningful. The chain uses TRBV13 and TRBJ2-7, with 14 bases lining up with TRBD2. V trimming: 3 bases; J trimming: 2 bases; junction bases outside the gene matches: 0. CDR1 and CDR2 (germline): PRHDT, FYEKMQ (reference sequence). This CDR3 is 15 amino acids long. The CDR3 DNA sequence: TGTGCCAGCAGCTTGGGACTAGCGGGGGCCTACGAGCAGTACTTC. Amino acids: CASSLGLAGAYEQYF.

This clonotype has only a few counts. Within a library made for alpha chains, this beta chain is off target, and its count is uninformative. The chain carries TRBV7-2 and TRBJ2-2; possible D gene TRBD2, 5 bases. The V end was cut by 5 bases, the J end by 6 bases, with 13 bases between. This CDR3 contains 14 residues. CDR1 SGHTA and CDR2 FQGNSA come from the germline V gene. The CDR3 reads CASSALPSPGELFF. The CDR3 DNA follows: TGTGCCAGCAGCGCCCTGCCTAGCCCCGGGGAGCTGTTTTTT. Looking up the rest from reference TRBV7-2 and TRBJ2-2 gives the full variable domain: GAGVSQSPSNKVTEKGKDVELRCDPISGHTALYWYRQSLGQGLEFLIYFQGNSAPDKSGLPSDRFSAERTGGSVSTLTIQRTQQEDSAVYLCASSALPSPGELFFGEGSRLTVL.

A note on this clonotype: This beta chain is a stray sequence in a library constructed for alpha chains; its clone size is not meaningful. The chain combines TRBV11-2 with TRBJ2-4; D might be TRBD2 (5 bases). This CDR3 contains 18 residues. V lost 4 bases and J 0 bases, leaving 19 bases between the germline ends. Germline loops: CDR1 SGHAT, CDR2 FQNNGV. CDR3 sequence: CASSSPRTGGLAKNIQYF. Written as DNA, the CDR3 is TGTGCCAGCAGCTCACCGCGGACTGGCGGTTTAGCCAAAAACATTCAGTACTTC. Variable domain in full (rest from reference TRBV11-2 and TRBJ2-4): EAGVAQSPRYKIIEKRQSVAFWCNPISGHATLYWYQQILGQGPKLLIQFQNNGVVDDSQLPKDRFSAERLKGVDSTLKIQPAKLEDSAVYLCASSSPRTGGLAKNIQYFGAGTRLSVL.

The table lists this clonotype with many counts. Because the library targeted alpha chains, this beta chain is an off-target read whose size means little. The chain couples TRBV19 to TRBJ2-2; 9 nucleotides line up with TRBD2. The CDR3 has 20 amino acids. J lost 4 bases, V lost 7 bases, and 22 bases had no gene match. Germline assignment: CDR1 LNHDA and CDR2 SQIVND (reference sequence). The CDR3 here is CASISKGTDPVAGATGELFF. In DNA form, the CDR3 reads TGTGCCAGTATCTCGAAAGGGACAGACCCTGTAGCGGGAGCCACCGGGGAGCTGTTTTTT.

This clonotype occurred a few times. The size of this beta chain means little, since it is a stray read in a library made for alpha chains. The V call is TRBV27, the J call TRBJ2-3, with 9 bases identical to TRBD2. The CDR3 extends over 15 amino acids. CDR1 is MNHEY, CDR2 SMNVEV, per germline (reference sequence). The V and J ends lost 6 bases and 0 bases, in that order; junction bases with no gene match: 4. In DNA, the CDR3 is TGTGCCAGCAGCTGGAGCGGGGGGAGCACAGATACGCAGTATTTT. It encodes CASSWSGGSTDTQYF.

A note on this clonotype: Little can be read into the size of this beta chain, an off-target read in a library designed for alpha chains. V and J are TRBV7-2 and TRBJ2-7, with 8 bases identical to TRBD2. V was clipped by 3 bases and J by 6 bases; unmatched bases: 4. The CDR3 contains 13 residues. Germline CDR1 SGHTA, CDR2 FQGNSA. The CDR3 reads CASSLSGGIEQYF. The CDR3, as DNA: TGTGCCAGCAGCTTGAGCGGGGGTATCGAGCAGTACTTC.

The sample holds many counts of this clonotype. As an off-target read in a library built for alpha chains, this beta chain has a frequency of little significance. V and J are TRBV5-1 and TRBJ2-7; D is possibly TRBD1 (6 bases). This CDR3 spans 16 amino acids. The germline gives CDR1 SGHRS, CDR2 YFSETQ. Trimming shortened V by 0 bases and J by 1 base, and 14 bases separated the two germline ends. In nucleotides, the CDR3 is TGCGCCAGCAGCTTGGAGGGGGTGAGAGGATCCTACGAGCAGTACTTC. Protein: CASSLEGVRGSYEQYF.

This clonotype counts as medium-sized. This beta chain is a stray read from a library made for alpha chains; its abundance is not meaningful. The genes are TRBV7-9 and TRBJ2-2; no definite D call. The CDR3 runs 12 residues. Germline CDR1 reads SEHNR; CDR2 reads FQNEAQ (reference sequence). V lost 5 bases and J lost 7, with 8 bases in between. This chain's CDR3 is CASSPLDGELFF. The CDR3 DNA reads TGTGCCAGCAGCCCTCTGGACGGGGAGCTGTTTTTT.